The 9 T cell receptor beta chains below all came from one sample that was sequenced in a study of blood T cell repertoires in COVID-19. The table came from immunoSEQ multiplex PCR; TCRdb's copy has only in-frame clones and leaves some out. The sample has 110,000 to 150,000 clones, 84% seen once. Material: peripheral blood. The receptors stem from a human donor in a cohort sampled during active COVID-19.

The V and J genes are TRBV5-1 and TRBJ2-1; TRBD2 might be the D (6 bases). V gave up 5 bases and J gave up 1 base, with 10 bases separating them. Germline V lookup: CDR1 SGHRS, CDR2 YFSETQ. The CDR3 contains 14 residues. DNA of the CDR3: TGCGCCAGCAGAAGCGGGCAATCCTACAATGAGCAGTTCTTC. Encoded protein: CASRSGQSYNEQFF. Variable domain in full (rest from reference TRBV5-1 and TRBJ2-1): KAGVTQTPRYLIKTRGQQVTLSCSPISGHRSVSWYQQTPGQGLQFLFEYFSETQRNKGNFPGRFSGRQFSNSRSEMNVSTLELGDSALYLCASRSGQSYNEQFFGPGTRLTVL.

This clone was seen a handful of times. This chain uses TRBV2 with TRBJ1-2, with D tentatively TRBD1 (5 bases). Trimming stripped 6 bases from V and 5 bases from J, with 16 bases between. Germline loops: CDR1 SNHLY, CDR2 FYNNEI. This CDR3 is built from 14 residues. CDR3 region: CASSPLGASYGYTF. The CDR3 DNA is TGTGCCAGCAGCCCCCTTGGGGCATCTTATGGCTACACCTTC.

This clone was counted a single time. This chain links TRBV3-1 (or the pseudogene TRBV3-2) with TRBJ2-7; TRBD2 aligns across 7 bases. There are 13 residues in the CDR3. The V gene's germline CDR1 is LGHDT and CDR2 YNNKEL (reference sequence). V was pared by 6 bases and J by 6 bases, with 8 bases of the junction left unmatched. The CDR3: CASRPAGTGEQYF. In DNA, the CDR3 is TGTGCCAGCAGGCCAGCGGGGACGGGCGAGCAGTACTTC.

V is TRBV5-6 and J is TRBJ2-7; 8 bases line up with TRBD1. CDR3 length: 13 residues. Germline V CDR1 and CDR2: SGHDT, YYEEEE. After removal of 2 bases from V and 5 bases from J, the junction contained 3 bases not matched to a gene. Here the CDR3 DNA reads TGTGCCAGCAGCTTAGACAGGGGCCACGAGCAGTACTTC. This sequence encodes CASSLDRGHEQYF.

The CDR3 here is CASSLVLASSTDTQYF. Written as DNA, the CDR3 is TGCGCCAGCAGCTTAGTTTTAGCGTCTAGCACAGATACGCAGTATTTT. The J gene is TRBJ2-3, the V gene TRBV5-1, with D perhaps TRBD2 (5 bases). The V end lost 2 bases, the J end lost 0 bases, and 13 bases lay between the germline ends. The length of the CDR3 is 16 residues. Per germline, CDR1 SGHRS and CDR2 YFSETQ.

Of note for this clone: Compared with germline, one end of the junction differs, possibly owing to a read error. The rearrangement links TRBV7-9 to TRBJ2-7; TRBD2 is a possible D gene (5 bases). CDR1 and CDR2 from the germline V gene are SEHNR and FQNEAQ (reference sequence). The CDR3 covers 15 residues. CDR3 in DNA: TGTGCCAGCAGCTTTTCGGGGTATATCTCCTCCGAGCAGTACTTC. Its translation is CASSFSGYISSEQYF.

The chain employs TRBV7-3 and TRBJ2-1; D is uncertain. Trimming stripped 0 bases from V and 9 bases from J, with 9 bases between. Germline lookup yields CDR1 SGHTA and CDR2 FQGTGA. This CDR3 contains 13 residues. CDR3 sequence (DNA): TGTGCCAGCAGCTTAACGCCGGGTCGTGAGCAGTTCTTC. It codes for CASSLTPGREQFF.

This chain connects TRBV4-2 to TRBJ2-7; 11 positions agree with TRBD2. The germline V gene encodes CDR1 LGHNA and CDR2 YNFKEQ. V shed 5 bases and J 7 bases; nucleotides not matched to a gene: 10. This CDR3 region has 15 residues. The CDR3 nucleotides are TGTGCCAGCAGCGTAAGTCTAGCGGGGGGAAGGGAGCAGTACTTC. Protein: CASSVSLAGGREQYF.

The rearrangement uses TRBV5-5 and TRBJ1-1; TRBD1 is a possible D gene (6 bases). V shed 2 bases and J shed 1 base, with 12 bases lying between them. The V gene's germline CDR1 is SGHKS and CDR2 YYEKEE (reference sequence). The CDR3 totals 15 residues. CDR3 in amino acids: CASSFSLQGNTEAFF. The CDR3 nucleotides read TGTGCCAGCAGCTTTTCCTTACAGGGGAACACTGAAGCTTTCTTT.